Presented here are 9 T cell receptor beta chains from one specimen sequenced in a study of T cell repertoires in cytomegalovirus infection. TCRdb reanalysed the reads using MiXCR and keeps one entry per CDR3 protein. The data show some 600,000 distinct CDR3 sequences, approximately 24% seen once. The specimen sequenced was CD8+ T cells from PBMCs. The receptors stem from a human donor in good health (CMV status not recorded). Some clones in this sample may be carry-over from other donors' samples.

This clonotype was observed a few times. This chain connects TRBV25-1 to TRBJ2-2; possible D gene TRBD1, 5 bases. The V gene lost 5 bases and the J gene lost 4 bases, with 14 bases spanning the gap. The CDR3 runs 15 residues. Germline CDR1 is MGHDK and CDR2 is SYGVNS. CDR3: CASSFKTARTGELFF. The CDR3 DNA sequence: TGTGCCAGCAGTTTCAAGACAGCTCGCACCGGGGAGCTGTTTTTT.

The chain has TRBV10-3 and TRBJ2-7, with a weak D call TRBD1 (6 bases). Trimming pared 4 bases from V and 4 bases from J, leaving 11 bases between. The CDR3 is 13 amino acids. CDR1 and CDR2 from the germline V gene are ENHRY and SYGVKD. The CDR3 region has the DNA TGTGCCATCAGTGGGACAGCTGGGTACGAGCAGTACGTC. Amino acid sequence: CAISGTAGYEQYV.

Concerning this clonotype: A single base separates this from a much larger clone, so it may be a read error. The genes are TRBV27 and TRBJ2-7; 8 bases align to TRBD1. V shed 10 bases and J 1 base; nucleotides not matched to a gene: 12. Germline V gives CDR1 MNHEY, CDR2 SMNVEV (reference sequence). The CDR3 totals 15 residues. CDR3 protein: CANIPAGGLSYEQYF. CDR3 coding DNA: TGTGCCAACATTCCTGCAGGGGGCCTTTCCTACGAGCAGTACTTC.

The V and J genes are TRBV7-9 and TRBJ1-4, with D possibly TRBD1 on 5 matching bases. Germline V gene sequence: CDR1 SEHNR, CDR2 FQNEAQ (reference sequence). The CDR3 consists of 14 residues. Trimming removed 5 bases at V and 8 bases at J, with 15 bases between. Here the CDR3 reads CASSPAGGEEKLFF. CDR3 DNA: TGTGCCAGCAGCCCAGCGGGGGGGGAAGAAAAACTGTTTTTT. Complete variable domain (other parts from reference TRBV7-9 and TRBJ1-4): DTGVSQNPRHKITKRGQNVTFRCDPISEHNRLYWYRQTLGQGPEFLTYFQNEAQLEKSRLLSDRFSAERPKGSFSTLEIQRTEQGDSAMYLCASSPAGGEEKLFFGSGTQLSVL.

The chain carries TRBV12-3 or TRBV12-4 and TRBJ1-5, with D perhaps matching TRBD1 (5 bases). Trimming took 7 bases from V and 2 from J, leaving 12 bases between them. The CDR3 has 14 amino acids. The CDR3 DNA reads TGTGCCAGCACACGGGGCTTAGGCAATCAGCCCCAGCATTTT. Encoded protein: CASTRGLGNQPQHF.

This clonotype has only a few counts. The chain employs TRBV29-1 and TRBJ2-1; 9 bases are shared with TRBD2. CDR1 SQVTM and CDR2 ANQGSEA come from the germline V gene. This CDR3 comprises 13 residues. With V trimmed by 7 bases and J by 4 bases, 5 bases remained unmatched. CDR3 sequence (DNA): TGCAGCGCTCCGGGACTAGCTTACAATGAGCAGTTCTTC. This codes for CSAPGLAYNEQFF.

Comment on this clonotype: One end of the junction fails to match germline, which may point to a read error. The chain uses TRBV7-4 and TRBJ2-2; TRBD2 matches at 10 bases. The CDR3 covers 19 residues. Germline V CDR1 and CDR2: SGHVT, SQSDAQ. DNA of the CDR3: TGTGCCAGCAGCGCCCCCCTAGCGGGGGCCACCGCGAACACCGGGAAGCTGTTTTTT. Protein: CASSAPLAGATANTGKLFF.

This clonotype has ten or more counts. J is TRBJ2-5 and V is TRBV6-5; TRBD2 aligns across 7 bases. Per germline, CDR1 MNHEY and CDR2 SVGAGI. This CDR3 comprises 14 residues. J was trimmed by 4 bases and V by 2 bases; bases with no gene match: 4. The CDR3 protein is CASSYGAGLETQYF. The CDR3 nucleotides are TGTGCCAGCAGTTACGGAGCGGGGTTAGAGACCCAGTACTTC.

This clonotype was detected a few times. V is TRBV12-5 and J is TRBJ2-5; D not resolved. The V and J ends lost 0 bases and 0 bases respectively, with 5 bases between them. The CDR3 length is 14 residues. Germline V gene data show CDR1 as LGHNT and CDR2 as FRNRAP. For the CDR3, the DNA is TGTGCTAGTGGTTTGGTTGAAGACCAAGAGACCCAGTACTTC. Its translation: CASGLVEDQETQYF.